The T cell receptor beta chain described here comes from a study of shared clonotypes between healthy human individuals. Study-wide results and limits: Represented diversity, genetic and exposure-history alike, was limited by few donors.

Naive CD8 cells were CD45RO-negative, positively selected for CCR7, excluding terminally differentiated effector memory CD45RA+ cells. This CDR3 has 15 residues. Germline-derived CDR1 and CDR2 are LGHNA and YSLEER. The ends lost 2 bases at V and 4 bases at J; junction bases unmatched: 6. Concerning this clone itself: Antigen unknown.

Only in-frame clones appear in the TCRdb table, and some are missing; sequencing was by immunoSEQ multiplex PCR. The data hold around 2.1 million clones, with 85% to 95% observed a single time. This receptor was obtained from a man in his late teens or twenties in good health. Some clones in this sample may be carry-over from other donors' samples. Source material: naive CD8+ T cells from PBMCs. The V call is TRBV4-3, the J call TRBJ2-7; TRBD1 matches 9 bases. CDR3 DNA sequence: TGCGCCAGCAGCCAAACCGGGACAGGGACGTACGAGCAGTACTTC. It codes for CASSQTGTGTYEQYF.